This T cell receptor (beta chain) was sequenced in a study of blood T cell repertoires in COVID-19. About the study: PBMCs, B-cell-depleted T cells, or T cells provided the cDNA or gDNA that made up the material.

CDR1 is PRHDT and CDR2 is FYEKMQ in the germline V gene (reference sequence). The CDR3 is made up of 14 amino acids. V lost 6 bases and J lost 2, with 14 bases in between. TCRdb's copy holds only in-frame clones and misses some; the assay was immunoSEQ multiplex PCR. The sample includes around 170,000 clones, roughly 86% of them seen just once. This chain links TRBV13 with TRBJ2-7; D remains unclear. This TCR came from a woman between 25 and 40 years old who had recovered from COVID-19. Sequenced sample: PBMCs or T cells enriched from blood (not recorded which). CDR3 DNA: TGTGCCAGCAGTTATACAGAGATACCCTACGAGCAGTACTTC. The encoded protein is CASSYTEIPYEQYF.